Each of the 3 T cell receptor beta chains below was sequenced from the same sample in a study of blood T cells in healthy people across ages. Next came a second PCR, run for about 6 to 12 cycles, which used a sample-barcoded 5' primer along with a J-beta primer mix. TCRdb re-analysed the 5' RACE reads in MiXCR, keeping a single row per CDR3 protein. The profile shows more than 800,000 distinct CDR3 sequences, 29% of them singletons. Sequenced: blood. The receptors come from a woman older than 75 in good health.

Ten or more counts support this clonotype. The chain has TRBV6-5 and TRBJ1-1; D ambiguous. The V gene's germline CDR1 is MNHEY and CDR2 SVGAGI. The CDR3 totals 17 residues. Trimming pared 4 bases from V and 1 base from J, leaving 19 bases between. CDR3: CASSSMTFLGGNTEAFF. The CDR3 DNA reads TGTGCCAGCAGTTCCATGACATTTCTTGGAGGGAACACTGAAGCTTTCTTT.

This clonotype was seen more than once but under ten times. V and J are TRBV28 and TRBJ1-2; possibly TRBD1 for D (6 bases). Germline CDR1 reads MDHEN; CDR2 reads SYDVKM. V lost 4 bases, J lost 3 bases, and 24 bases lay in between. CDR3 length: 18 amino acids. The CDR3 DNA is TGTGCCAGCAGTTCCCTCTCCCGGTTGGGACACCCAGACTATGGCTACACCTTC. It specifies CASSSLSRLGHPDYGYTF.

This clonotype has at least ten counts. The genes are TRBV20-1 and TRBJ2-7; TRBD1 is a possible D gene (6 bases). V lost 3 bases and J lost 3, with 15 bases in between. Germline V gene data show CDR1 as DFQATT and CDR2 as SNEGSKA (reference sequence). The CDR3 consists of 14 residues. The CDR3, as DNA: TGCAGTGCTAGGGAAGACAGGTTCTACTACGAGCAGTACTTC. Its protein product is CSAREDRFYYEQYF.